This T cell receptor (beta chain) was identified during a study of OX40 agonist ivuxolimab in advanced cancers. About the full investigation: Ivuxolimab was an agonistic, fully human IgG2 monoclonal antibody directed against OX40 (CD134), a costimulatory receptor. Intravenous ivuxolimab was administered to patients every 2 weeks at six dose levels: 0.01, 0.1, 0.3, 1.5, 3 and 10 mg/kg. Of the approximately 53 patients in dose escalation, about 20 had hepatocellular carcinoma, about 15 had melanoma, 9 had renal cell carcinoma and 9 had head and neck cancer. The dose-escalation cohort was about 83% male with a mean age of about 58 years, ranging from 23 to 79. Prior anti-PD-1, anti-PD-L1 or anti-CTLA-4 therapy was permitted, and checkpoint inhibitors had been received by about 36% of dose-escalation patients. Three dose-escalation patients achieved partial responses, one with hepatocellular carcinoma and two with cutaneous melanoma. The purpose of peripheral TCRbeta sequencing was to test whether ivuxolimab changed TCR sequence diversity and led to clonal T-cell expansion. The paper reports the monotherapy dose-escalation portion (N of about 47 patients) of the phase I ivuxolimab trial. The research as a whole found: At doses from 0.1 to 3.0 mg/kg, clonal expansion was seen in both CD4+ and CD8+ blood T cells between baseline and week 6. After ivuxolimab, more expanded clones were found on average in CD8+ T cells than in CD4+ T cells. Low levels of normalized T-cell clonal expansion were also shown by some nonresponding patients. Antigen specificity was not determined for the clonally expanded peripheral T cells. In partial responders in the 0.1-3.0 mg/kg groups, normalized peripheral clonal expansion was found to be among the lowest, especially among CD8+ T cells.

The trial excluded patients who had a history of autoimmune disease or were on systemic immunosuppression. Peripheral blood for TCR sequencing was drawn from every dose cohort at baseline, at cycle 4 day 1 and at cycle 7 day 1. Samples were obtained from an open-label, multicenter, first-in-human phase I dose-escalation trial of ivuxolimab. The trial enrolled adults with locally advanced or metastatic head and neck squamous cell, hepatocellular, melanoma or renal cell carcinoma. CD4+ and CD8+ T cells were sorted separately from peripheral blood before TCR sequencing. Genomic DNA was extracted from sorted cells for sequencing of the TCRbeta CDR3 region. The immunoSEQ Assay was used to sequence the TCRbeta CDR3 regions. The source is immuneACCESS, and TCRdb retained only in-frame sequences with V and J called. Part of the clones is not carried over; for the studies checked, unresolved V genes explain less than half of this, and the remainder is unexplained. The sample table records tens of thousands of clones; about 88% of these occur just once. Jointly, the top ten make up roughly 0.7% of the sample.

A single count supports this clone. Its cognate antigen has yet to be identified. Base qualities are not at hand, and no much larger clone is one base apart. Measured from the cysteine to the phenylalanine, the CDR3 is 15 residues long. Only the CDR3 DNA is retained, 45 bases long and in frame from the first base. According to the germline V gene (reference sequence), CDR1 reads MNHEY and CDR2 reads SMNVEV. Unmatched junction bases come to 10, with V trimmed by 5 bases and J by 6 bases. The chain employs TRBV27 and TRBJ1-2; 9 bases in between match TRBD1. Material: CD4+ or CD8+ T cells sorted from blood, obtained in a trial of the OX40 agonist ivuxolimab. The TCR originated in an adult with an advanced solid tumor such as melanoma, head and neck, liver or kidney cancer. CDR3 loop: CASSPQGARYDGYTF. In nucleotides, the sequence is TGTGCCAGCAGTCCACAGGGGGCGCGGTATGATGGCTACACCTTC.